These T cell receptor beta chains were read from a single sample in a study of CD8 T cells in ankylosing spondylitis. MiXCR, applied by TCRdb to the 5' RACE reads, yields one record per CDR3 protein. The sample lists approximately 88,000 distinct CDR3 sequences, 8.8% occurring once. The specimen was blood, either unsorted or a sorted T cell fraction (not recorded which). The receptor source for this set is a male donor with ankylosing spondylitis or in good health (not recorded which). CDR3s include the opening cysteine and the closing phenylalanine or tryptophan. D genes are given only for firm matches. The listing skips clone size in some rows; elsewhere it reads once, few, many or a size class.

V,D,size,J,DNA,CDR3
TRBV20-1,.,few,TRBJ1-2,TGCAGTGCTAGAGATCCCCGACTTGGGACTAACTATGGCTACACCTTC,CSARDPRLGTNYGYTF
TRBV5-1,.,many,TRBJ1-2,TGCGCCAGCAGCTTTGAGAAAGGAGTAAACTATGGCTACACCTTC,CASSFEKGVNYGYTF
TRBV28,.,many,TRBJ2-7,TGTGCCAGCATTCCCGGAGGTACTAAGAAGAATTACGAGCAGTACTTC,CASIPGGTKKNYEQYF
TRBV6-5,.,many,TRBJ1-1,TGTGCCAGCAGCAGAACCGGGACAAACACTGAAGCTTTCTTT,CASSRTGTNTEAFF
TRBV2,TRBD1,few,TRBJ2-5,TGTGCCAGCAGTCGGGGACAGGGATGGGGGACCCAGTACTTC,CASSRGQGWGTQYF
TRBV15,.,.,TRBJ2-1,TGTGCCACCAGCAGAGGGGACGGCACCTACAATGAGCAGTTCTTC,CATSRGDGTYNEQFF
TRBV24-1,.,few,TRBJ1-1,TGTGCCACCCGGGGGGTGAACACTGAAGCTTTCTTT,CATRGVNTEAFF
TRBV20-1,.,many,TRBJ1-2,TGCAGTGCTAGGGGTTCGGGGGGAAGAAACACCTTC,CSARGSGGRNTF
TRBV12-3/TRBV12-4,.,many,TRBJ2-3,TGTGCCATCACGGGGGGCACAGATACGCAGTATTTT,CAITGGTDTQYF
TRBV7-9,TRBD2,many,TRBJ2-1,TGTGCCAGCAGCACCACCCCCCCGCGGGGGAACAATGAGCAGTTCTTC,CASSTTPPRGNNEQFF
TRBV12-3/TRBV12-4,TRBD1,many,TRBJ2-4,TGTGCCAGCAGCCCAACGGGACAGGCGAACATTCAGTACTTC,CASSPTGQANIQYF
TRBV3-1,TRBD2,many,TRBJ2-2,TGTGCCAGCAGCGGTAGACTAGCGGCCGGGGAGCTGTTTTTT,CASSGRLAAGELFF
TRBV28,.,many,TRBJ2-5,TGTGCCAGCAGCCTAGAGTTATCCCAAGAGACCCAGTACTTC,CASSLELSQETQYF
TRBV29-1,.,many,TRBJ1-3,TGCAGCGTTGGAGCAGGACCGAGCTCTGGAAACACCATATATTTT,CSVGAGPSSGNTIYF
TRBV21-1,.,many,TRBJ1-5,TGTGCCAGCAGCAAAGCCTCACTAGGACAGGGCCCTAGCAATCAGCCCCAGCATTTT,CASSKASLGQGPSNQPQHF
TRBV12-3/TRBV12-4,.,many,TRBJ1-5,TGTGCCAGCAGGACCCCCCATCAGCCCCAGCATTTT,CASRTPHQPQHF
TRBV7-9,.,.,TRBJ2-7,TGTGCCAGCAGCGAGGACCTCAGAGGGCCTTCCTACGAGCAGTACTTC,CASSEDLRGPSYEQYF